This T cell receptor beta chain was recovered during a study of shared T cell receptors in the human thymus. Method: immunoSEQ multiplex PCR; TCRdb's copy keeps in-frame clones and lacks some. This table has some 700,000 clones, approximately 83% appearing once. Germline V gene lookup returns CDR1 MNHNS and CDR2 SASEGT. Trimming stripped 6 bases from V and 1 base from J, with 12 bases between. The CDR3 consists of 14 residues. This same sample was also taken into another study, of human thymus T cells. As that study records: Donors were healthy Finnish babies undergoing corrective operations for congenital heart defects. Thymus pieces cut out during corrective heart surgery were the tissue that was used. Thymic and blood repertoires seemed to favor certain V and J genes. Related reports documented highly overlapping thymic repertoires among unrelated individuals.

This sequence originates from a girl under two years old with a congenital heart defect. The material sequenced was thymocytes. The V gene is TRBV6-1, the J gene TRBJ1-1; a possible D gene is TRBD1 (6 bases). Here the CDR3 reads CASSPGTRNTEAFF. The CDR3, as DNA: TGTGCCAGCAGCCCCGGGACAAGGAACACTGAAGCTTTCTTT.